This is a list of T cell receptor beta chains from one sample in a study of blood T cell repertoires in COVID-19. The protocol was immunoSEQ multiplex PCR, while the TCRdb copy is restricted to in-frame clones and leaves out a portion. The sample holds some 82,000 clones, about nine tenths seen once. Sequenced material: peripheral blood. Receptor source: a woman aged 45-65 years in a cohort sampled during active COVID-19. The CDR3 runs from the conserved cysteine through the conserved F or W. A D gene is named only where the DNA matches it firmly.

d_call	v_call	j_call	cdr3_aa
NA	TRBV6-5	TRBJ1-5	CASNDRSSNQPQHF
TRBD1	TRBV27	TRBJ2-7	CASKRQGIGSYEQYF
NA	TRBV9	TRBJ1-3	CASSVEASGNTIYF
NA	TRBV3-1/TRBV3-2	TRBJ1-5	CASSPGGQGHQPQHF
NA	TRBV7-8	TRBJ1-3	CASVPRISGNTIYF
NA	TRBV11-2	TRBJ2-7	CASSLESIQGREQYF
TRBD1	TRBV29-1	TRBJ2-3	CSVEGAVRGSRTDTQYF
TRBD1	TRBV4-1	TRBJ1-1	CASSQDGTANTEAFF
NA	TRBV6-5	TRBJ2-3	CASSNYRTDTQYF
NA	TRBV2	TRBJ2-3	CASRRGKPDTQYF
TRBD2	TRBV2	TRBJ2-1	CASIGREVYNEQFF
NA	TRBV7-9	TRBJ2-1	CASSPRGGSEQFF
NA	TRBV7-9	TRBJ1-1	CASSLTPVQNTEAFF
NA	TRBV18	TRBJ1-1	CASSPSRALKETEAFF
NA	TRBV7-6	TRBJ1-3	CASSLTPAAGAQGNTIYF